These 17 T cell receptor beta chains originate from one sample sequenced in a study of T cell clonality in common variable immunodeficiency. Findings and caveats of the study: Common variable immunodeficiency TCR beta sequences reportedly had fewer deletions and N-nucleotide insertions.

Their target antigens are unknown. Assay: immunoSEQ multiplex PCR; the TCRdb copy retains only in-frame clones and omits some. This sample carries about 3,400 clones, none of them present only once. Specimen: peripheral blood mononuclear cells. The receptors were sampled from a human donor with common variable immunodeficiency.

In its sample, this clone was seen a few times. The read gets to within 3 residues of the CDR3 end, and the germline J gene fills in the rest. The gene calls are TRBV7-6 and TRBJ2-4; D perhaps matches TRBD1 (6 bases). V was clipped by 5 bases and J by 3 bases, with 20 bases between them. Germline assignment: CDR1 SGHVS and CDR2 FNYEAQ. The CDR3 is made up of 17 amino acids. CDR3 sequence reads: CASSPLPTGIGKNIQYF. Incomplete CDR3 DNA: TGTGCCAGCAGCCCCCTCCCCACAGGGATCGGCAAAAACATT. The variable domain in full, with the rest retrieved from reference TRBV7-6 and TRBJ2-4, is GAGVSQSPRYKVTKRGQDVALRCDPISGHVSLYWYRQALGQGPEFLTYFNYEAQQDKSGLPNDRFSAERPEGSISTLTIQRTEQRDSAMYRCASSPLPTGIGKNIQYFGAGTRLSVL.

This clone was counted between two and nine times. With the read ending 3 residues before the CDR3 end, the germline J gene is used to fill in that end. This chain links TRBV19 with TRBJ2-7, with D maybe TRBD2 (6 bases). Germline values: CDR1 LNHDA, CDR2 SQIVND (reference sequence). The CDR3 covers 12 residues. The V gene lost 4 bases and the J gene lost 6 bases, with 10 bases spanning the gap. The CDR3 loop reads CASSRVGGEQYF. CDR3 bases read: TGTGCCAGTAGTAGGGTCGGGGGCGAG. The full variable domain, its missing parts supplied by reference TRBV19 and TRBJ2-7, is DGGITQSPKYLFRKEGQNVTLSCEQNLNHDAMYWYRQDPGQGLRLIYYSQIVNDFQKGDIAEGYSVSREKKESFPLTVTSAQKNPTAFYLCASSRVGGEQYFGPGTRLTVT.

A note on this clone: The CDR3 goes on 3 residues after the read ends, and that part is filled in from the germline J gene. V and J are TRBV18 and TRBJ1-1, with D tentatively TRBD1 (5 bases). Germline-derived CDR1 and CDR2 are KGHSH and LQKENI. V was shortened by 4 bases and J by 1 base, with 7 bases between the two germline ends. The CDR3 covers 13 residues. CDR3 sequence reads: CASSQGQNTEAFF. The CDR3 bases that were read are TGTGCCAGCTCACAAGGACAGAACACTGAA.

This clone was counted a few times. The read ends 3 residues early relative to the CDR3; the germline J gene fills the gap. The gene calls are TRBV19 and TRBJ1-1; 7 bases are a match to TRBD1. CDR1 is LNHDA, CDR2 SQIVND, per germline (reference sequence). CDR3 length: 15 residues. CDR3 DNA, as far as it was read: TGTGCCAGTAGTGGTACGGGACAGCGGGGGTGGGAA. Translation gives CASSGTGQRGWE. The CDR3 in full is CASSGTGQRGWEAFF.

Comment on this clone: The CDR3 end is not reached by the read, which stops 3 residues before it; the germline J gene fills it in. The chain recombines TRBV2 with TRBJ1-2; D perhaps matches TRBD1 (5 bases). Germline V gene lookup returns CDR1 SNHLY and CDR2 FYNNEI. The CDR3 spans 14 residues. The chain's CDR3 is CASTPSQGISGYTF. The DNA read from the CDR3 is TGTGCCAGCACCCCATCTCAGGGCATAAGCGGC.

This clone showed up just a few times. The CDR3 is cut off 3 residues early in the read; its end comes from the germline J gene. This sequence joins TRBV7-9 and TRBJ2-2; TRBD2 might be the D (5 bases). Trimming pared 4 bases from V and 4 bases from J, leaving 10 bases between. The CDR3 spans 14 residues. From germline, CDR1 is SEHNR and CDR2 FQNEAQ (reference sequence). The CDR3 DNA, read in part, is TGTGCCAGCAGCTCCCGGGGTATCACCGGGGAG. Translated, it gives CASSSRGITGE. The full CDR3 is CASSSRGITGELFF.

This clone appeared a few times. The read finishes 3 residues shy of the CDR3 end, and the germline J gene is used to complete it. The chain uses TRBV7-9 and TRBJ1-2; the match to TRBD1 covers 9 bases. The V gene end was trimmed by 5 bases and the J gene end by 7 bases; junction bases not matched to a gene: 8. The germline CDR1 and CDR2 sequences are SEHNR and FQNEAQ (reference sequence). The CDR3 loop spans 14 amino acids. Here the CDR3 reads CASSLGTGYGGYTF. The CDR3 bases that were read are TGTGCCAGCAGCCTCGGGACAGGGTATGGTGGC.

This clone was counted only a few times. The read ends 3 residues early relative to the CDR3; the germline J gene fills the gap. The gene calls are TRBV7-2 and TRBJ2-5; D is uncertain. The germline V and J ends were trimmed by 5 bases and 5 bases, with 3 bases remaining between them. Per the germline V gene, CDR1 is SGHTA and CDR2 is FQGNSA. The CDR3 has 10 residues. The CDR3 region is CASSRETQYF. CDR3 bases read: TGTGCCAGCAGCCGGGAGACC.

The CDR3 protein is CASSLAGPQGAYEQYF. CDR3 bases read: TGCGCCAGCAGCTTGGCCGGGCCTCAGGGGGCCTACGAG. The J gene is TRBJ2-7, the V gene TRBV5-1; 7 bases are shared with TRBD1. The observed sequence ends 3 residues before the CDR3 terminus, with the missing tail filled in from the germline J gene. Losses at the gene ends were 0 bases for V and 2 bases for J; bases not matched to a gene: 8. Germline CDR1 reads SGHRS; CDR2 reads YFSETQ. CDR3 length: 16 residues.

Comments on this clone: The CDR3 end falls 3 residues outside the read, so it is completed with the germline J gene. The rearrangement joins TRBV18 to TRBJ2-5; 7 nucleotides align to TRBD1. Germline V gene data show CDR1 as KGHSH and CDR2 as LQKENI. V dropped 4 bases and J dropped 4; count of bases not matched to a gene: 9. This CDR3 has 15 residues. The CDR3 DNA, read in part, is TGTGCCAGCTCACAATCACAGGGGCTGGTAGAGACC. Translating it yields CASSQSQGLVET. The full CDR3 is CASSQSQGLVETQYF.

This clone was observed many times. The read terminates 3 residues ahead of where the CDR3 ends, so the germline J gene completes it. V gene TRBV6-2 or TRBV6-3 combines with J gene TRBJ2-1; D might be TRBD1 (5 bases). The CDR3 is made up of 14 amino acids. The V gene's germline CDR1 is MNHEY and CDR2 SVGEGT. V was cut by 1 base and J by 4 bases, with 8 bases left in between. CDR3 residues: CASSYYRQYNEQFF. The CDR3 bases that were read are TGTGCCAGCAGTTACTATCGACAGTACAATGAG.

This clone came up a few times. CDR3 in amino acids: CASSTTSGGGTDTQYF. CDR3 bases read: TGTGCCAGCAGTACCACTAGCGGGGGAGGCACAGATACG. The chain carries TRBV6-7 and TRBJ2-3; 11 nucleotides agree with TRBD2. Sequencing ends 3 residues short of the CDR3 end; the germline J gene provides the rest. TRBV6-7 is annotated as an ORF whose role is uncertain. Trimming at V came to 5 bases and at J to 1 base, leaving 5 bases not matched to a gene. The CDR3 loop spans 16 amino acids.

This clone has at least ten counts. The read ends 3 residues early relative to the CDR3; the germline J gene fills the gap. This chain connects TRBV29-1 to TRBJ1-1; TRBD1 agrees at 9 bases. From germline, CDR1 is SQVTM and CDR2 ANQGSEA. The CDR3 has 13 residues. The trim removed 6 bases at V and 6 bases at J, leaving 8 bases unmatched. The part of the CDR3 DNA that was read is TGCAGCGTCGGGACAGGGTTAAGGGCTGAA. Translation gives CSVGTGLRAE. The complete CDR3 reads CSVGTGLRAEAFF.

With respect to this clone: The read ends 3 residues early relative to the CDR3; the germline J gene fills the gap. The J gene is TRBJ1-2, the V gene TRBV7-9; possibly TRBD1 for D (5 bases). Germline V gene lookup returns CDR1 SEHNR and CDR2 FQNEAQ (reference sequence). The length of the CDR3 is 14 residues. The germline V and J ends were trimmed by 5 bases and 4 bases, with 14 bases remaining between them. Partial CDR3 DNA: TGTGCCAGCAGCCCTCGACAGTTTTTCTATGGC. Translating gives CASSPRQFFYG. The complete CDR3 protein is CASSPRQFFYGYTF.

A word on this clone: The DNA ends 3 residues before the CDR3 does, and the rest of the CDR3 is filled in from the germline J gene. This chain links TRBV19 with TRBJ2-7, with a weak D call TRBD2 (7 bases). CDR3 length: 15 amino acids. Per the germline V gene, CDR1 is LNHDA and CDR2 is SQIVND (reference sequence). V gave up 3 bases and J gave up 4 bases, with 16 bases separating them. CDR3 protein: CASSMGGGFLYEQYF. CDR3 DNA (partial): TGTGCCAGTAGTATGGGAGGGGGTTTTCTATACGAG.

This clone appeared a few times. Incomplete CDR3 DNA: TGTGCCAGCCCTTCGGGGGGCTCCGGGCGACGGGAG. This sequence encodes CASPSGGSGRRE. The entire CDR3 protein reads CASPSGGSGRRELFF. This chain links TRBV7-9 with TRBJ2-2; tentatively, D is TRBD2 (7 bases). The read ends 3 residues shy of where the CDR3 ends; the end is completed using the germline J gene. This CDR3 region has 15 residues. The germline V and J ends were trimmed by 8 bases and 9 bases, with 22 bases remaining between them. Germline values: CDR1 SEHNR, CDR2 FQNEAQ (reference sequence).

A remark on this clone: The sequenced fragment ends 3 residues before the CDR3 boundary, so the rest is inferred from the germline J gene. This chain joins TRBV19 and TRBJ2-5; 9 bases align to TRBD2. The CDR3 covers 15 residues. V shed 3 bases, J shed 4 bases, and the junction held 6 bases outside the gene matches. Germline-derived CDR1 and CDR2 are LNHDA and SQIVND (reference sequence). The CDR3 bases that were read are TGTGCCAGTAGTATCGGGACTAGCCTCCCAGAGACC. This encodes CASSIGTSLPET. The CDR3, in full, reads CASSIGTSLPETQYF.